This entry concerns a single T cell receptor beta chain. The repertoire was sequenced with immunoSEQ multiplex PCR; TCRdb's copy has only in-frame clones and lacks some. The data show over 65,000 clones, approximately 94% seen once. The germline CDR1 and CDR2 sequences are LGHNA and YNFKEQ. V dropped 0 bases and J dropped 0 bases, with 15 bases sitting between them. This CDR3 contains 18 residues. This sample is drawn from a study of T cell changes during pregnancy in multiple sclerosis. This chain links TRBV4-2 with TRBJ1-5, with a possible D match to TRBD1 (6 bases). The specimen was peripheral blood, collected in the third trimester of pregnancy. The sequence derives from a female donor with multiple sclerosis, enrolled in a pregnancy study. CDR3 sequence: CASSQDGAGAHSNQPQHF. The CDR3 coding sequence is TGTGCCAGCAGCCAAGATGGGGCAGGGGCTCATAGCAATCAGCCCCAGCATTTT.